This T cell receptor beta chain was obtained from a study of blood T cell repertoires in COVID-19. At the level of the study: The origin of the acute and convalescent COVID-19 samples was the United States, Italy and Spain.

The method was immunoSEQ multiplex PCR; TCRdb's version includes in-frame clones alone and lacks a portion of them. This table has some 300,000 clones, around nine tenths appearing once. This CDR3 has 14 amino acids. Germline V gene sequence: CDR1 LNHDA, CDR2 SQIVND (reference sequence). V was cut by 6 bases and J by 5 bases, with 16 bases left in between. J is TRBJ1-2 and V is TRBV19; D unresolved. The receptor comes from a woman aged 70-85 years with COVID-19, enrolled during active disease. The sample comprised peripheral blood. Here the CDR3 DNA reads TGTGCCAGTAGCTCCGGGGTCGCGATTTATGGCTACACCTTC. Its protein is CASSSGVAIYGYTF.